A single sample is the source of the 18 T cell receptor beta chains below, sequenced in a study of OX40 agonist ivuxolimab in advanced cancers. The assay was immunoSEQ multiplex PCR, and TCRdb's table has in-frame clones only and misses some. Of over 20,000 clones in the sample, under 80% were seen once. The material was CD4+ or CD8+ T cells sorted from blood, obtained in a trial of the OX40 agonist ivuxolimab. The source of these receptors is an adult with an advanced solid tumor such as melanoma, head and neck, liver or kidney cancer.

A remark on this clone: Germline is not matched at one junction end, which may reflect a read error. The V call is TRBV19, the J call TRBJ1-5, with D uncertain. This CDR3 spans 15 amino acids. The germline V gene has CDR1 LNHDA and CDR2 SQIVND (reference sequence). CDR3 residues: CASSIGNLATQPQHF. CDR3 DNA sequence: TGTGCCAGTAGCATAGGGAACCTCGCGACTCAGCCCCAGCATTTT.

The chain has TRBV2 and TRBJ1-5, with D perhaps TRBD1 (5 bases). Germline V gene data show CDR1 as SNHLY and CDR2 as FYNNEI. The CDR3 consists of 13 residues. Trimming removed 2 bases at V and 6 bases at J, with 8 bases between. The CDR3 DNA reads TGTGCCAGCAGTGAATTACAGGTTCAGCCCCAGCATTTT. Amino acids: CASSELQVQPQHF.

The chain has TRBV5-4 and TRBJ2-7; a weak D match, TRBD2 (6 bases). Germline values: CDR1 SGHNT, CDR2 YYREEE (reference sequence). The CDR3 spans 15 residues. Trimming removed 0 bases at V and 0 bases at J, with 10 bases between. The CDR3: CASSLDGSSSYEQYF. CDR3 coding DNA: TGTGCCAGCAGCTTGGACGGGAGTAGCTCCTACGAGCAGTACTTC.

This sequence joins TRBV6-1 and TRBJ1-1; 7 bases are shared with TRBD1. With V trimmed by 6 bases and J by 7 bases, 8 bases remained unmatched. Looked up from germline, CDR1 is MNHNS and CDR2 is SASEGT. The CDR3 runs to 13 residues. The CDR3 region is CASRQGSHGEAFF. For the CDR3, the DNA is TGTGCCAGCAGACAGGGGAGTCATGGTGAAGCTTTCTTT.

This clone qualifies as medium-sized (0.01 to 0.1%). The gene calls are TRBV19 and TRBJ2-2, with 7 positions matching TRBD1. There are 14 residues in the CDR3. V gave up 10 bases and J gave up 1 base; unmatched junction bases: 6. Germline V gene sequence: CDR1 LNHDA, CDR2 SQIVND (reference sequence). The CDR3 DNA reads TGTGCCACCGGACAGGAACTGAACACCGGGGAGCTGTTTTTT. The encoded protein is CATGQELNTGELFF.

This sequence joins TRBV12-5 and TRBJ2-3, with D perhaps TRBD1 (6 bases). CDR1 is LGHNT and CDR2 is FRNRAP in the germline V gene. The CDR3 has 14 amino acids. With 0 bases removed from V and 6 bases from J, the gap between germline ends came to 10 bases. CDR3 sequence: CASGLVQGSDTQYF. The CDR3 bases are TGTGCTAGTGGTTTGGTACAGGGTTCCGATACGCAGTATTTT.

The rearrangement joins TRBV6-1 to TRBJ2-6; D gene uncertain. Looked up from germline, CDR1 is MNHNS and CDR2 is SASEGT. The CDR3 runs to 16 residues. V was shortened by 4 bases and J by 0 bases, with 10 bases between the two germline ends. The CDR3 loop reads CASSAITSSGANVLTF. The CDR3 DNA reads TGTGCCAGCAGTGCTATAACAAGCTCTGGGGCCAACGTCCTGACTTTC.

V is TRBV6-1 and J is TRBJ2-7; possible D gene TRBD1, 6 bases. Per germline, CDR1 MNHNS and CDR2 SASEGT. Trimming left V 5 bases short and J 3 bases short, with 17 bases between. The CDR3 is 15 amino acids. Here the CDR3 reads CASSLQGLGYYEQYF. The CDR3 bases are TGTGCCAGCAGTTTACAGGGTTTGGGCTACTACGAGCAGTACTTC.

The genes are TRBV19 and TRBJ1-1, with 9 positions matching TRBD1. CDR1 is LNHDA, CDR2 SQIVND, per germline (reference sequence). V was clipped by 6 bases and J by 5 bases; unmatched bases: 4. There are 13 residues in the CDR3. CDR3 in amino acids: CASRRGQGTEAFF. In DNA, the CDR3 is TGTGCCAGTAGAAGGGGACAGGGAACTGAAGCTTTCTTT.

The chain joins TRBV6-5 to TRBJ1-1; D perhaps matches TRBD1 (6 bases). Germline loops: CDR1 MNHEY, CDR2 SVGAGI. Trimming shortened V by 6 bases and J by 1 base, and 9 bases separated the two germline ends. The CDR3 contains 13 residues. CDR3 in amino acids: CASRSQGNTEAFF. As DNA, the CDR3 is TGTGCCAGCAGATCACAGGGGAACACTGAAGCTTTCTTT.

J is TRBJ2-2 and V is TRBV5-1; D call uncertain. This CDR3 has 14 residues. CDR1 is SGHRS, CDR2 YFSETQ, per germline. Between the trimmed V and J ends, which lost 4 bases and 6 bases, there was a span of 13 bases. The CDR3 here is CASSLPTRAGELFF. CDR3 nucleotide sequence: TGCGCCAGCAGCCTCCCCACACGGGCCGGGGAGCTGTTTTTT.

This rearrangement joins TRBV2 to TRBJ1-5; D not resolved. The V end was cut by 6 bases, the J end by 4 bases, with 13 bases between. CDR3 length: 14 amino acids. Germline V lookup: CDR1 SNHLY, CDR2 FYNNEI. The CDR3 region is CASSLSQANQPQHF. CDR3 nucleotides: TGTGCCAGCAGCCTGTCCCAGGCAAATCAGCCCCAGCATTTT.

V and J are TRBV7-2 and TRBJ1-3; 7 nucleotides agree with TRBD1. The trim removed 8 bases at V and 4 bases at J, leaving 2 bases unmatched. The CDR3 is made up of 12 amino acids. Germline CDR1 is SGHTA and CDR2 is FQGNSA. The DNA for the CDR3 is TGTGCCAGCCGGGACAGCGGAAACACCATATATTTT. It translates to CASRDSGNTIYF.

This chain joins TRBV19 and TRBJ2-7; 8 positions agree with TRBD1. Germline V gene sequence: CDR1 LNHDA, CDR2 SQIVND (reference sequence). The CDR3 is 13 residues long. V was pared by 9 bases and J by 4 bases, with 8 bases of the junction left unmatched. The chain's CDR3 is CASGRQGSYEQYF. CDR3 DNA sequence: TGTGCCAGCGGAAGACAGGGGAGTTACGAGCAGTACTTC. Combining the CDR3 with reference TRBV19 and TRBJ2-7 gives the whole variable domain DGGITQSPKYLFRKEGQNVTLSCEQNLNHDAMYWYRQDPGQGLRLIYYSQIVNDFQKGDIAEGYSVSREKKESFPLTVTSAQKNPTAFYLCASGRQGSYEQYFGPGTRLTVT.

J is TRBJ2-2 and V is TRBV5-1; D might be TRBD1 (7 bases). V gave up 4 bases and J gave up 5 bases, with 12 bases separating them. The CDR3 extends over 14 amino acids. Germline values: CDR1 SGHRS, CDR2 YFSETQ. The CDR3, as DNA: TGCGCCAGCAGCGCGGGACAGAGGACCGGGGAGCTGTTTTTT. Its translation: CASSAGQRTGELFF.

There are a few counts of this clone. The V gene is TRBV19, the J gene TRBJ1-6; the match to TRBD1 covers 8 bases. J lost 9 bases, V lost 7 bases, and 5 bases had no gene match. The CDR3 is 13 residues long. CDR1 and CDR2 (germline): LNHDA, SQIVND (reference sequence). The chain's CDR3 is CASNRDRTSPLHF. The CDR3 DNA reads TGTGCCAGTAATCGGGACAGGACTTCACCCCTCCACTTT.

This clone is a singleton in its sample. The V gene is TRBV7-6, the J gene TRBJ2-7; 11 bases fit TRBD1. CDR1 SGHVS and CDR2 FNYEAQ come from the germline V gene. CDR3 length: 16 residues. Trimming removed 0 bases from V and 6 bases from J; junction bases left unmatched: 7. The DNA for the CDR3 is TGTGCCAGCAGCTTAGCGAGGGGACAGGGGGGTAGCGAGCAGTACTTC. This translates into CASSLARGQGGSEQYF.

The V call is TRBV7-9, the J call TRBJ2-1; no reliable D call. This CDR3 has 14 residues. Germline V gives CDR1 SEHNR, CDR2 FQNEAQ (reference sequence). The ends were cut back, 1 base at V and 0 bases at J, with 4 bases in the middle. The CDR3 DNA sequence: TGTGCCAGCAGCTTAGTCCGCTCCTACAATGAGCAGTTCTTC. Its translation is CASSLVRSYNEQFF.